This T cell receptor beta chain was obtained from a study of cytotoxic CD8 clonotypes in ibrutinib-treated CLL. Notes on this clone: Antigen unknown.

TCRdb's table, derived via immunoSEQ multiplex PCR, lists solely in-frame clones and lacks some. The sample lists hundreds of thousands of clones; 70% were seen once. The germline gives CDR1 LNHDA, CDR2 SQIVND (reference sequence). V was clipped by 8 bases and J by 3 bases, with 11 bases between them. The CDR3 sequence is 12 residues long. Whole-study results and caveats: Patients with sustained remission and those progressing were sampled at differing times.

This TCR derives from a human donor with chronic lymphocytic leukemia. V and J are TRBV19 and TRBJ2-7; D might be TRBD1 (6 bases). Material: PBMCs, obtained after 24 months of ibrutinib treatment. CDR3 residues: CASYLQGYEQYF. CDR3 nucleotides: TGTGCCAGTTATCTACAGGGCTACGAGCAGTACTTC.